This TCR beta chain originates from a study of T cells in narcolepsy. Study-wide background: Patients with NT1 or NT2 and healthy control donors were enrolled. Regarding the study as a whole: Comparing one patient's CSF and blood CD4+ clonotypes highlighted HCRT- and TRIB2-specific autoreactive clonotypes. Autoreactive clone sequences were missing from some blood memory CD4+ repertoires.

Of note for this clone: Its antigen remains unknown.

J gave up 4 bases and V 1 base, and 6 bases lay outside the gene matches. CDR3 length: 15 residues. Germline CDR1 reads SGHRS; CDR2 reads YFSETQ. Profiled with immunoSEQ multiplex PCR; TCRdb holds only in-frame clones, not every one. The table lists 25,000 to 35,000 clones, under 90% of them singletons. This TCR was recovered from a human donor with narcolepsy. The sample comprised CD45RA- memory CD4+ T cells from PBMCs. The chain is built from TRBV5-1 and TRBJ2-7, with 9 bases that match TRBD1. The CDR3 DNA reads TGCGCCAGCAGCTTGAACGCTGGACAGGGGTACGAGCAGTACTTC. Its translation is CASSLNAGQGYEQYF.